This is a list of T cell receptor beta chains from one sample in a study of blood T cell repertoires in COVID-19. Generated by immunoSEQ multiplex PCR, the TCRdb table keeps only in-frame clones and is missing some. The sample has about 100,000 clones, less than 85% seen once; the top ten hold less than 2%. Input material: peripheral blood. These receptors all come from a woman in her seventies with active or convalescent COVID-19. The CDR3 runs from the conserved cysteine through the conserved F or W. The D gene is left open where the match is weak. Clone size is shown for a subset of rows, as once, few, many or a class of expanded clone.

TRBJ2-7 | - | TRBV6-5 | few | TGTGCCAGCAGTATACAACCCGCCAAGACCTACGAGCAGTACTTC | CASSIQPAKTYEQYF
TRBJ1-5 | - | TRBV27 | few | TGTGCCAGCAGTTTAGGGAGCGGTCAGCCCCAGCATTTT | CASSLGSGQPQHF
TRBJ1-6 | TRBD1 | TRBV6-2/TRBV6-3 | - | TGTGCCAGCAGTGCTCCGGGACAGCTGCAATTGCCCCTCCACTTT | CASSAPGQLQLPLHF
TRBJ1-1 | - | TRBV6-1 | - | TGTGCCAGCGGGGAAGCATCGTTGAACACTGAAGCTTTCTTT | CASGEASLNTEAFF
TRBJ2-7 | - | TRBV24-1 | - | TGTGCCACCAGTAACATGCTAGCCCCCTACGAGCAGTACTTC | CATSNMLAPYEQYF
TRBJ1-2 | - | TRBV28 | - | TGTGCCAGCCGAGACTATTCCTATGGCTACACCTTC | CASRDYSYGYTF
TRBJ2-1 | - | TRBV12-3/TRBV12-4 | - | TGTGCCAGCACCCCTAACGCCGGGACAGAGCAGTTCTTC | CASTPNAGTEQFF
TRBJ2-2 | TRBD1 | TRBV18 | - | TGTGCCAGCTCACCACGGGGACAGGGCTCGAACACCGGGGAGCTGTTTTTT | CASSPRGQGSNTGELFF
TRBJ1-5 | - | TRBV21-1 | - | TGTGCCAGCAACCGGGGGGGCTATCAGCCCCAGCATTTT | CASNRGGYQPQHF
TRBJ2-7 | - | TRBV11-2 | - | TGTGCCAGCAGCTTATTCGGGAGAGTAAGCACCTACGAGCAGTACTTC | CASSLFGRVSTYEQYF
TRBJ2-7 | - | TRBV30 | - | TGTGCCTGGAGACAGGGGGGGCAGGGTTACGAGCAGTACTTC | CAWRQGGQGYEQYF
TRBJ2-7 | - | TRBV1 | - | TGCACCAGCAGCCTTCCGCTATTGGTGGAGCAGTACTTC | CTSSLPLLVEQYF
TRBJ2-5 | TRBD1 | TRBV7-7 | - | TGTGCTAGCAGCGCGGACAGGGGGACCCAGTACTTC | CASSADRGTQYF
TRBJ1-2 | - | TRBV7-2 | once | TGTGCCAGCAGCTTACTCAAAGGGGGTTACTATGGCTACACCTTC | CASSLLKGGYYGYTF
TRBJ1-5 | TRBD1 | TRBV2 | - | TGTGCCAGCAGTGAAGCGGACAGGTTAAAGCCCCAGCATTTT | CASSEADRLKPQHF
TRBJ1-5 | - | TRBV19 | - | TGTGCCAGTAGTATGGCCCAGGGGATCAATCAGCCCCAGCATTTT | CASSMAQGINQPQHF
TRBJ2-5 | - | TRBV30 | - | TGTGCCTGGAGTGTACCTTCCAGGGGAGAGACCCAGTACTTC | CAWSVPSRGETQYF
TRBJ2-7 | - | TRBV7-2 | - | TGTGCCAGTAGAACTTGGGGGGAATACTCCTACGAGCAGTACTTC | CASRTWGEYSYEQYF
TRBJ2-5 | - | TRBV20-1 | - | TGCAGTGCCCACAGGAAAGAGACCCAGTACTTC | CSAHRKETQYF
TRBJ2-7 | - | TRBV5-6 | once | TGTGCCAGCAGCTTATTGGGGAGAGAGTTTGACGAGCAGTACTTC | CASSLLGREFDEQYF
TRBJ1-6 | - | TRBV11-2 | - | TGTGCCAGCAGCTCACAGGGTTATAATTCACCCCTCCACTTT | CASSSQGYNSPLHF
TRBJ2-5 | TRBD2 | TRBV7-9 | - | TGTGCCAGCAGCTTAGCGTCCGGCGGGGGAGGGACCCAGTACTTC | CASSLASGGGGTQYF
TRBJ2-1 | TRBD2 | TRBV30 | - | TGTGCCTGGGCCCGGACTAGCGTAAATGAGCAGTTCTTC | CAWARTSVNEQFF
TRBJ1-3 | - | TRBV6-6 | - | TGTGCCAGCAGTTTGGCAGACACAGACTCTGGAAACACCATATATTTT | CASSLADTDSGNTIYF
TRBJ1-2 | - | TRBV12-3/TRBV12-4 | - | TGTGCCAGCAGTTTCGACAGGTACTATGGCTACACCTTC | CASSFDRYYGYTF
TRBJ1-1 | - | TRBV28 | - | TGTGCCAGCAGTTTGCAGACAGGTTTCATGAACACTGAAGCTTTCTTT | CASSLQTGFMNTEAFF
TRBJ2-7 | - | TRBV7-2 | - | TGTGCCAGCAGCCCGACTCCCTGGAGACCCTACGAGCAGTACTTC | CASSPTPWRPYEQYF
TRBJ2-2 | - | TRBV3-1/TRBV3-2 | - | TGTGCCAGCAGCCCTGTCCTCGCCGGGGAGCTGTTTTTT | CASSPVLAGELFF
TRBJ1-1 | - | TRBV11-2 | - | TGTGCCAGCAGCTTAGCGTGGAACACTGAAGCTTTCTTT | CASSLAWNTEAFF
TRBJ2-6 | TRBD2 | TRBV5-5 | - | TGTGCCAGCAGCTTGGCGGGGGGTTCTGGGGCCAACGTCCTGACTTTC | CASSLAGGSGANVLTF